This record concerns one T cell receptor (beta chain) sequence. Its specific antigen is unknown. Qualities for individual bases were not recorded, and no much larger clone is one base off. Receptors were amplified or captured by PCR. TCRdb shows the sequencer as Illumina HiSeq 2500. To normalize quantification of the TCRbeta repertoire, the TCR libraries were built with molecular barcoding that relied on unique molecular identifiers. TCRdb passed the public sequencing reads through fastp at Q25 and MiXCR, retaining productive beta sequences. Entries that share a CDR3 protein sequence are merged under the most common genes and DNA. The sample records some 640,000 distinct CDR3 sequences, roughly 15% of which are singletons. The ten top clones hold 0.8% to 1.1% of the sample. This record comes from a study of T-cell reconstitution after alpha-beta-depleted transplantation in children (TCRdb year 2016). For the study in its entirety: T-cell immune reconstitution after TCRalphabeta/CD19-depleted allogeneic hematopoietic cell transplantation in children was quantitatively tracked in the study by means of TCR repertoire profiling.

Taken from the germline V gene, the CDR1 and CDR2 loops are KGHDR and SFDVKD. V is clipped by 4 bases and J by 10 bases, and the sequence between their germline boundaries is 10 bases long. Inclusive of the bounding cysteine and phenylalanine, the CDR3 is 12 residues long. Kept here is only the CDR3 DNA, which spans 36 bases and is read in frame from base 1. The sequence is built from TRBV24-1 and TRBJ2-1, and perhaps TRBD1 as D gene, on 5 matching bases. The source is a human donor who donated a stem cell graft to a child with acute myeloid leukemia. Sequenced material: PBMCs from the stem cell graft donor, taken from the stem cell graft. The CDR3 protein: CATSDPGQEQFF. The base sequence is TGTGCCACCAGTGACCCTGGACAAGAGCAGTTCTTC.